This paragraph covers one TCR beta chain sequence. Trimming cost V 4 bases and J 1 base, with 8 bases left between them. Germline V gene data show CDR1 as SGHRS and CDR2 as YFSETQ. This CDR3 spans 13 amino acids. Profiled with immunoSEQ multiplex PCR; TCRdb holds only in-frame clones, not every one. The sample lists roughly 1.4 million clones; just under 99% were seen once. The data were obtained in a study of shared clonotypes between healthy human individuals. The specimen was naive CD4+ T cells sorted from blood. Subset in this sample: CD45RA+ positively selected. The chain links TRBV5-1 to TRBJ2-5; D gene unclear. This receptor was obtained from a man in his thirties or forties in good health. CDR3 DNA: TGCGCCAGCAGCCAAAAATCCCAAGAGACCCAGTACTTC. Translated: CASSQKSQETQYF.